Below, 29 T cell receptor beta chains from the same sample are listed, as sequenced in a study of T cell responses to AZD1222 COVID-19 vaccine. Measured with immunoSEQ multiplex PCR; TCRdb has only the in-frame clones, and not every one. The table records approximately 140,000 clones, roughly 90% of them present only once. Sequences were derived from peripheral blood, sampled on day 0 of AZD1222 vaccination. All receptors come from an adult in good health.

The V gene is TRBV2, the J gene TRBJ2-5, with 8 bases identical to TRBD2. This CDR3 is built from 14 residues. V was pared by 2 bases and J by 3 bases, with 2 bases of the junction left unmatched. Germline V lookup: CDR1 SNHLY, CDR2 FYNNEI. The CDR3 DNA sequence: TGTGCCAGCAGTGAAATACTAGCGGAAGAGACCCAGTACTTC. As protein: CASSEILAEETQYF.

The chain combines TRBV28 with TRBJ2-7; 12 nucleotides align to TRBD1. Germline lookup yields CDR1 MDHEN and CDR2 SYDVKM. The V gene end was trimmed by 4 bases and the J gene end by 1 base; junction bases not matched to a gene: 5. CDR3 length: 16 amino acids. CDR3 bases: TGTGCCAGCAGTTCGCCGGGACAGGGGGCTTCCTACGAGCAGTACTTC. Protein product: CASSSPGQGASYEQYF.

The V gene is TRBV3-1 (or the pseudogene TRBV3-2), the J gene TRBJ2-5, with 9 bases identical to TRBD2. The CDR3 is 17 residues long. The junction had 9 bases not matched to a gene; V was cut back by 0 bases and J by 4 bases. Germline V CDR1 and CDR2: LGHDT, YNNKEL (reference sequence). CDR3 residues: CASSQELRGRGGETQYF. The CDR3 bases are TGTGCCAGCAGCCAAGAACTCCGCGGGAGGGGGGGAGAGACCCAGTACTTC.

This chain links TRBV29-1 with TRBJ2-3; weak D call: TRBD2 (6 bases). CDR1 is SQVTM and CDR2 is ANQGSEA in the germline V gene. V dropped 2 bases and J dropped 3 bases, with 9 bases sitting between them. CDR3 length: 13 residues. CDR3 in amino acids: CSVEPGGTDTQYF. The CDR3 DNA follows: TGCAGCGTTGAACCCGGGGGAACAGATACGCAGTATTTT.

This clone was picked up one time. The gene calls are TRBV29-1 and TRBJ2-1; D is unclear. Per germline, CDR1 SQVTM and CDR2 ANQGSEA. The CDR3 has 11 amino acids. V lost 4 bases and J 8 bases, leaving 9 bases between the germline ends. The CDR3 region has the DNA TGCAGCGTTGCGACATTGGATGAGCAGTTCTTC. Translating gives CSVATLDEQFF.

J is TRBJ2-5 and V is TRBV28; the match to TRBD1 covers 7 bases. This CDR3 has 13 amino acids. Germline trimming cut 7 bases from V and 5 bases from J; bases unmatched to any gene: 7. Germline V CDR1 and CDR2: MDHEN, SYDVKM. The CDR3 reads CASMQGVRETQYF. The CDR3 DNA reads TGTGCCAGCATGCAGGGGGTGAGGGAGACCCAGTACTTC.

V and J are TRBV5-5 and TRBJ2-5; D gene ambiguous. Germline V gene data show CDR1 as SGHKS and CDR2 as YYEKEE (reference sequence). Deletions cut 0 bases from V and 0 bases from J, with 6 bases between. The CDR3 sequence is 14 residues long. CDR3 in amino acids: CASSLGQNQETQYF. The CDR3 DNA is TGTGCCAGCAGCTTGGGCCAAAACCAAGAGACCCAGTACTTC.

The chain joins TRBV12-3 or TRBV12-4 to TRBJ1-2; D is unresolved. The V gene lost 4 bases and the J gene lost 4 bases, with 10 bases spanning the gap. The CDR3 is 13 amino acids. The CDR3 protein is CASSSKTIYGYTF. CDR3 DNA: TGTGCCAGCAGTTCAAAAACTATCTATGGCTACACCTTC.

This chain links TRBV30 with TRBJ1-5; unclear D gene. Germline CDR1 reads GTSNPN; CDR2 reads SVGIG (reference sequence). Trimming removed 5 bases at V and 3 bases at J, with 11 bases between. This CDR3 is built from 13 residues. CDR3 residues: CAWGGGNNQPQHF. Here the CDR3 DNA reads TGTGCCTGGGGAGGAGGGAACAATCAGCCCCAGCATTTT. The full variable domain, in which reference TRBV30 and TRBJ1-5 provide the parts outside the CDR3, is SQTIHQWPATLVQPVGSPLSLECTVEGTSNPNLYWYRQAAGRGLQLLFYSVGIGQISSEVPQNLSASRPQDRQFILSSKKLLLSDSGFYLCAWGGGNNQPQHFGDGTRLSIL.

The chain combines TRBV27 with TRBJ1-6; no clear D gene. V lost 1 base, J lost 19 bases, and 20 bases lay in between. Germline V CDR1 and CDR2: MNHEY, SMNVEV (reference sequence). This CDR3 contains 14 residues. In nucleotides, the CDR3 is TGTGCCAGCAGTTTATACCCCTCGACGGGCTCAGAGCACTTT. Translated, it gives CASSLYPSTGSEHF.

This sequence joins TRBV10-3 and TRBJ2-1; 11 bases map to TRBD1. Germline V gives CDR1 ENHRY, CDR2 SYGVKD. V lost 9 bases and J lost 1; bases outside the gene matches: 2. This CDR3 is built from 14 residues. The CDR3 coding sequence is TGTGCCATTGGGACAGGGGGTTCCTACAATGAGCAGTTCTTC. Residues: CAIGTGGSYNEQFF.

The CDR3 sequence is CASSLGPNQPQHF. DNA of the CDR3: TGTGCCAGCAGCCTCGGACCCAATCAGCCCCAGCATTTT. This rearrangement joins TRBV6-2 or TRBV6-3 to TRBJ1-5, with no clear D. The germline V gene has CDR1 MNHEY and CDR2 SVGEGT. There are 13 residues in the CDR3. V was shortened by 6 bases and J by 3 bases, with 9 bases between the two germline ends.

This chain connects TRBV29-1 to TRBJ1-1, with D perhaps matching TRBD1 (5 bases). The CDR3 covers 14 residues. Trimming cost V 1 base and J 5 bases, with 14 bases left between them. CDR1 is SQVTM, CDR2 ANQGSEA, per germline. The CDR3 loop reads CSVEALVEGTEAFF. The DNA for the CDR3 is TGCAGCGTTGAAGCCCTTGTCGAGGGGACTGAAGCTTTCTTT.

V usage is TRBV7-7 and J usage is TRBJ1-2; 10 positions agree with TRBD1. Germline V gene data show CDR1 as SSHAT and CDR2 as FNYEAQ (reference sequence). The CDR3 extends over 18 amino acids. V was pared by 5 bases and J by 8 bases, with 20 bases of the junction left unmatched. The CDR3 here is CASSPRDRGHRGPGGYTF. CDR3 bases: TGTGCCAGCAGCCCCCGAGACAGGGGGCATAGGGGCCCAGGGGGCTACACCTTC.

The table lists this clone with a count of one. This chain uses TRBV12-5 with TRBJ2-5; D is uncertain. Germline CDR1 is LGHNT and CDR2 is FRNRAP. V shed 0 bases and J shed 2 bases, with 13 bases lying between them. This CDR3 has 16 amino acids. CDR3 bases: TGTGCTAGTGGTTTGGTAGCCAGGTGGATACAAGAGACCCAGTACTTC. This codes for CASGLVARWIQETQYF.

The chain employs TRBV4-1 and TRBJ1-5; 7 bases align to TRBD1. The CDR3 extends over 15 amino acids. Germline lookup yields CDR1 MGHRA and CDR2 YSYEKL. V shed 4 bases, J shed 2 bases, and the junction held 5 bases outside the gene matches. In DNA, the CDR3 is TGCGCCAGCAGCCTCAGTGGACAGGGCAATCAGCCCCAGCATTTT. Its protein product is CASSLSGQGNQPQHF.

The table lists this clone with a count of one. This chain links TRBV15 with TRBJ2-3; a weak D match, TRBD2 (5 bases). V was trimmed by 2 bases and J by 3 bases, leaving 15 bases between them. Germline V gene data show CDR1 as LNHNV and CDR2 as YYDKDF (reference sequence). The CDR3 covers 16 residues. This CDR3 is CATSRWPGMGTDTQYF. The CDR3 nucleotides read TGTGCCACCAGCAGATGGCCGGGAATGGGTACAGATACGCAGTATTTT.

This chain links TRBV6-5 with TRBJ2-2, with 8 bases fitting TRBD1. With 7 bases clipped from V and 1 base from J, the junction kept 2 bases outside the gene matches. This CDR3 is built from 14 residues. Germline V gene data show CDR1 as MNHEY and CDR2 as SVGAGI. This chain's CDR3 is CASMGQVNTGELFF. In DNA, the CDR3 is TGTGCCAGCATGGGACAGGTGAACACCGGGGAGCTGTTTTTT.

The gene calls are TRBV27 and TRBJ1-2, with 9 bases identical to TRBD1. Germline V gene sequence: CDR1 MNHEY, CDR2 SMNVEV (reference sequence). CDR3 size: 19 residues. The V gene end was trimmed by 2 bases and the J gene end by 0 bases; junction bases not matched to a gene: 13. In nucleotides, the CDR3 is TGTGCCAGCAGTTTAGGAGTAGGCACAGGGGGCAAGACTAACTATGGCTACACCTTC. It encodes CASSLGVGTGGKTNYGYTF.

The rearrangement joins TRBV2 to TRBJ2-2, with D possibly being TRBD1 (6 bases). Trimming removed 4 bases at V and 5 bases at J, with 11 bases between. The CDR3 consists of 14 residues. Germline CDR1 SNHLY, CDR2 FYNNEI. The CDR3 protein is CASSGLQGTGELFF. CDR3 DNA sequence: TGTGCCAGCAGTGGACTACAGGGAACCGGGGAGCTGTTTTTT.

Notes on this clone: At one of its ends the junction is not consistent with the germline gene, which may arise from a read error. V and J are TRBV4-1 and TRBJ2-2, with D possibly being TRBD2 (6 bases). Per the germline V gene, CDR1 is MGHRA and CDR2 is YSYEKL. The CDR3 totals 15 residues. The CDR3 sequence is CASSQDKLADGGAVF. DNA of the CDR3: TGCGCCAGCAGCCAAGACAAACTAGCCGATGGGGGAGCTGTTTTT.

The chain is built from TRBV5-6 and TRBJ1-2; the D gene is possibly TRBD1 (5 bases). The germline CDR1 and CDR2 sequences are SGHDT and YYEEEE. The V gene lost 3 bases and the J gene lost 4 bases, with 10 bases spanning the gap. The CDR3 is made up of 13 amino acids. The CDR3 loop reads CASSSLRGYGYTF. The CDR3 DNA reads as TGTGCCAGCAGCTCATTAAGGGGCTATGGCTACACCTTC.

The chain joins TRBV9 to TRBJ2-1, with D tentatively TRBD2 (6 bases). The CDR3 is made up of 19 amino acids. Between the trimmed V and J ends, which lost 4 bases and 1 base, there was a span of 24 bases. Germline assignment: CDR1 SGDLS and CDR2 YYNGEE. CDR3: CASSLPSEGRISSYNEQFF. As DNA, the CDR3 is TGTGCCAGCAGCCTCCCATCGGAGGGCAGGATTTCGTCCTACAATGAGCAGTTCTTC.

This clone occurred once. This chain links TRBV5-6 with TRBJ1-4; D is possibly TRBD1 (6 bases). CDR3 length equals 15 residues. V was cut by 1 base and J by 2 bases, with 9 bases left in between. CDR1 is SGHDT, CDR2 YYEEEE, per germline. In DNA, the CDR3 is TGTGCCAGCAGCTTGAGGGGGGGCACTAATGAAAAACTGTTTTTT. Its translation is CASSLRGGTNEKLFF.

The CDR3 here is CASSILRGNSEAFF. The DNA of the CDR3 is TGTGCCAGTAGTATTTTACGGGGAAATTCTGAAGCTTTCTTT. This chain links TRBV19 with TRBJ1-1; D not resolved. The ends were cut back, 3 bases at V and 6 bases at J, with 14 bases in the middle. This CDR3 contains 14 residues. Per the germline V gene, CDR1 is LNHDA and CDR2 is SQIVND (reference sequence).

The CDR3 DNA sequence: TGTGCCAGCAGTTTATCGGTGGCGGCTAACTATGGCTACACCTTC. This translates into CASSLSVAANYGYTF. This chain links TRBV27 with TRBJ1-2; D is unclear. The V gene lost 0 bases and the J gene lost 0 bases, with 8 bases spanning the gap. This CDR3 region has 15 residues. Germline V CDR1 and CDR2: MNHEY, SMNVEV (reference sequence).

The chain combines TRBV6-4 with TRBJ2-7, with D maybe TRBD2 (6 bases). Germline V gene data show CDR1 as MRHNA and CDR2 as SNTAGT. This CDR3 is 13 amino acids long. V was cut by 7 bases and J by 0 bases, with 10 bases left in between. Written as DNA, the CDR3 is TGTGCCAGCAAACCGGGACTCTCCTACGAGCAGTACTTC. Translated, it gives CASKPGLSYEQYF.

This chain links TRBV6-2 or TRBV6-3 with TRBJ2-7; 9 nucleotides line up with TRBD2. Germline V gene data show CDR1 as MNHEY and CDR2 as SVGEGT. V lost 4 bases, J lost 2 bases, and 3 bases stayed unmatched. The CDR3 is 14 residues long. CDR3 sequence: CASSLAGEAYEQYF. The CDR3 DNA is TGTGCCAGCAGTTTAGCGGGAGAAGCCTACGAGCAGTACTTC.

The V gene is TRBV6-6, the J gene TRBJ2-3; maybe TRBD2 (6 bases). This CDR3 has 16 residues. Between the trimmed V and J ends, which lost 7 bases and 2 bases, there was a span of 19 bases. Per the germline V gene, CDR1 is MNHNY and CDR2 is SVGAGI (reference sequence). CDR3 sequence reads: CASTQGGGIATDTQYF. For the CDR3, the DNA is TGTGCCAGCACCCAGGGTGGCGGGATCGCCACAGATACGCAGTATTTT.